Listed below are T cell receptor beta chains from one sample, sequenced in a study of blood T cells in healthy people across ages. Via MiXCR, TCRdb re-called the 5' RACE reads, giving one row per CDR3 protein. The sample holds about 620,000 distinct CDR3 sequences; more than 20% are singletons and the top ten take roughly 3.9%. The specimen was blood. The receptors were gathered from a man between 70 and 80 years old in good health. CDR3s include the opening cysteine and the closing phenylalanine or tryptophan. The D gene is left open where the match is weak. Part of the rows lack a size; the others show once, few, many or a class for expanded clones.

>TRBJ2-7|NA|TRBV28|19|TRBD2
TGTGCCAGCGGTGGAGTACGGGCAGCGGGAAGTCATTTCTCCTACGAGCAGTACTTC
CASGGVRAAGSHFSYEQYF
>TRBJ2-3|NA|TRBV10-2|13|TRBD2
TGCGCCAGCAGGCGGGAGTACGCAGATACGCAGTATTTT
CASRREYADTQYF
>TRBJ2-3|many|TRBV7-2|13|NA
TGTGCCAGCAGAAAGGGGAGCACAGATACGCAGTATTTT
CASRKGSTDTQYF
>TRBJ1-2|few|TRBV3-1|15|NA
TGTGCCAGCAGCGAAGAACAGGGCACCGCGTATGGCTACACCTTC
CASSEEQGTAYGYTF
>TRBJ1-4|NA|TRBV28|15|NA
TGTGCCAGCAGTTTAACGGCAGGGGCAAATGAAAAACTGTTTTTT
CASSLTAGANEKLFF
>TRBJ1-4|NA|TRBV11-2|15|NA
TGTGCCAGCAGTCCCCGGGCCACAACTAATGAAAAACTGTTTTTT
CASSPRATTNEKLFF
>TRBJ2-3|NA|TRBV7-3|15|TRBD2
TGTGCCAGCAGCAATCTAGCGGGAGTTAAAGATACGCAGTATTTT
CASSNLAGVKDTQYF
>TRBJ2-5|NA|TRBV21-1|17|NA
TGTGTCAGCAACTTGGGCCCGGAATTTCAGCCTCAAGAGACCCAGTACTTC
CVSNLGPEFQPQETQYF
>TRBJ2-1|few|TRBV24-1|14|TRBD1
TGTGCCACCAGTTGGACAGGGTCCTACAATGAGCAGTTCTTC
CATSWTGSYNEQFF
>TRBJ2-5|few|TRBV5-6|14|NA
TGTGCCAGCAGCTTGGGCGGCAGTAAAGAGACCCAGTACTTC
CASSLGGSKETQYF
>TRBJ2-7|many|TRBV12-3/TRBV12-4|13|NA
TGTGCCAGCAGCCTCGCCATGGACTACGAGCAGTACTTC
CASSLAMDYEQYF
>TRBJ2-1|NA|TRBV25-1|15|TRBD2
TGTGCCAGCAGTGTTAGCGGGAGGGTCTACAATGAGCAGTTCTTC
CASSVSGRVYNEQFF
>TRBJ2-5|few|TRBV27|12|NA
TGTGCCAGCAGTCCCACCCAAGGGACCCAGTACTTC
CASSPTQGTQYF
>TRBJ2-3|few|TRBV7-7|15|TRBD2
TGTGCTAGCAGCTCCGGGACTAGCCCCTTTTTGACGCAGTATTTT
CASSSGTSPFLTQYF
>TRBJ2-7|few|TRBV6-6|15|TRBD1
TGTGCCAGCAGTTACAAGTGCCAGGGGGCATGCGAGCAGTACTTC
CASSYKCQGACEQYF
>TRBJ1-5|NA|TRBV7-8|16|NA
TGTGCCAGCAGCTTAGTTTTATCGAATAGCAATCAGCCCCGGCATTTT
CASSLVLSNSNQPRHF
>TRBJ2-7|NA|TRBV5-6|12|NA
TGTGCCAGCAGCCGGGCCCCCTACGAGCAGTACTTC
CASSRAPYEQYF
>TRBJ2-7|NA|TRBV25-1|15|TRBD2
TGTGCCAGCAGCGCTACTAGCGGGAGGGCCCACGAGCAGTACTTC
CASSATSGRAHEQYF
>TRBJ1-3|few|TRBV5-5|15|NA
TGTGCCAGCAGCTTGGAAGCCAAGACTGGAAACACCATATATTTT
CASSLEAKTGNTIYF
>TRBJ2-4|few|TRBV12-3/TRBV12-4|17|TRBD2
TGTGCCAGCAGTTTGGGGACTAGCGGGAGGGCCCAAAACATTCAGTACTTC
CASSLGTSGRAQNIQYF
>TRBJ2-7|NA|TRBV7-6|17|TRBD2
TGTGCCAGCAGCTTAGCGGTCAGCGGGAAATTCTCCTACGAGCAGTACTTC
CASSLAVSGKFSYEQYF
>TRBJ2-2|few|TRBV2|15|TRBD2
TGTGCCAGCAGATCCGGGACTAGAAACACCGGGGAGCTGTTTTTT
CASRSGTRNTGELFF
>TRBJ2-1|NA|TRBV2|14|NA
TGTGCCAGCAAATATACTGGAGCGAACAATGAGCAGTTCTTC
CASKYTGANNEQFF
>TRBJ2-7|NA|TRBV29-1|14|NA
TGCAGCGTAGGCCTTAGACAGCCTCCCTACGAGCAGTACTTC
CSVGLRQPPYEQYF
>TRBJ2-2|few|TRBV7-6|15|NA
TGTGCCAGCAGCTTACGCCAGGGAAAGGCCGGGGAGCTGTTTTTT
CASSLRQGKAGELFF
>TRBJ2-1|NA|TRBV5-1|13|NA
TGCGCCAGCAGCTTACTATCCGAGAATGAGCAGTTCTTC
CASSLLSENEQFF
>TRBJ2-5|few|TRBV20-1|11|NA
TGCAGTGCCCCACAGGGAAAGACCCAGTACTTC
CSAPQGKTQYF
>TRBJ2-3|NA|TRBV5-1|17|TRBD2
TGCGCCAGCAGCTTGGATACTAGCGGGAGAGACACAGATACGCAGTATTTT
CASSLDTSGRDTDTQYF
>TRBJ1-4|few|TRBV9|14|NA
TGTGCCAGCTCCGTCGGGCCCTCTAATGAAAAACTGTTTTTT
CASSVGPSNEKLFF
>TRBJ2-3|NA|TRBV2|17|TRBD2
TGTGCCAGCAGGGGACTAGCGGGAGCCCGCGGCACAGATACGCAGTATTTT
CASRGLAGARGTDTQYF
>TRBJ2-7|few|TRBV29-1|12|NA
TGCAGCGTACAACTAGAGAATCGGGAGCAGTACTTC
CSVQLENREQYF
>TRBJ1-4|few|TRBV5-1|16|NA
TGCGCCAGCAGCTTGGGGGGTACAGGGAAAAATGAAAAACTGTTTTTT
CASSLGGTGKNEKLFF